Each of the 7 T cell receptor beta chains below was sequenced from the same sample in a study of OX40 agonist ivuxolimab in advanced cancers. Sequencing was performed with immunoSEQ multiplex PCR; in TCRdb, only in-frame clones are kept and a portion is missing. The sample includes about 38,000 clones, around 92% seen only once; the top ten take approximately 9.6%. Sequencing was performed on CD4+ or CD8+ T cells sorted from blood, taken in a trial of the OX40 agonist ivuxolimab. These receptor sequences come from an adult with an advanced solid tumor such as melanoma, head and neck, liver or kidney cancer.

The rearrangement links TRBV27 to TRBJ2-3; TRBD2 matches at 9 bases. Germline CDR1 MNHEY, CDR2 SMNVEV (reference sequence). V was clipped by 5 bases and J by 7 bases; unmatched bases: 10. CDR3 length equals 15 residues. The CDR3 here is CASSVPGTSKNTQYF. CDR3 DNA: TGTGCCAGCAGTGTTCCCGGGACTAGCAAAAATACGCAGTATTTT.

The genes are TRBV29-1 and TRBJ1-2, with 9 positions matching TRBD1. V dropped 1 base and J dropped 8; count of bases not matched to a gene: 2. CDR3 length: 12 residues. CDR1 and CDR2 (germline): SQVTM, ANQGSEA. CDR3 nucleotide sequence: TGCAGCGTTGAAGTAACAGGGGGCGGCTACACCTTC. Residues: CSVEVTGGGYTF.

The chain links TRBV6-5 to TRBJ2-7; D remains ambiguous. V was clipped by 5 bases and J by 4 bases, with 9 bases between them. The CDR3 spans 12 residues. Germline CDR1 MNHEY, CDR2 SVGAGI. The CDR3: CASSQLPYEQYF. The CDR3 nucleotides read TGTGCCAGCAGTCAACTCCCTTACGAGCAGTACTTC.

The chain uses TRBV21-1 and TRBJ1-3. TRBV21-1 is marked as a pseudogene. This CDR3 has 16 residues. The CDR3 bases are TGTGCCAGCAGCAATTCGTACGGGAGCTCTGGAAACACCATATATTTT. This translates into CASSNSYGSSGNTIYF.

V is TRBV27 and J is TRBJ2-3; tentative D call: TRBD2 (6 bases). Trimming stripped 1 base from V and 5 bases from J, with 7 bases between. The length of the CDR3 is 13 residues. Per germline, CDR1 MNHEY and CDR2 SMNVEV (reference sequence). In nucleotides, the CDR3 is TGTGCCAGCAGTTTATTGGGGGGAGATACGCAGTATTTT. Translation: CASSLLGGDTQYF.

The chain is built from TRBV28 and TRBJ1-3, with TRBD1 matching over 10 bases. This CDR3 region has 16 residues. After removal of 6 bases from V and 3 bases from J, the junction contained 8 bases not matched to a gene. Germline V CDR1 and CDR2: MDHEN, SYDVKM. Written as DNA, the CDR3 is TGTGCCAGCAGCCCGGACAGGGGGTGGAGTGGAAACACCATATATTTT. It codes for CASSPDRGWSGNTIYF.

The genes are TRBV5-4 and TRBJ2-1; possibly TRBD1 or TRBD2 for D (6 bases each). Germline V gives CDR1 SGHNT, CDR2 YYREEE (reference sequence). CDR3 length: 15 residues. Trimming pared 3 bases from V and 3 bases from J, leaving 13 bases between. The CDR3 DNA reads TGTGCCAGCAGCTACTGGGGGGCTGTCTACAATGAGCAGTTCTTC. Translated: CASSYWGAVYNEQFF.